The 15 T cell receptor beta chains presented below share a single source sample, sequenced in a study of neoadjuvant nivolumab and ipilimumab in lung cancer. This table comes from immunoSEQ multiplex PCR, and its TCRdb copy is limited to in-frame clones, with some not included. This sample has around 19,000 clones, with around 87% found just once. Source: peripheral blood, taken before neoadjuvant nivolumab, alone or with ipilimumab. Every receptor here comes from an adult with non-small cell lung cancer.

This chain uses TRBV18 with TRBJ2-7; 7 bases map to TRBD2. Germline CDR1 KGHSH, CDR2 LQKENI. This CDR3 is 14 amino acids long. V was pared by 4 bases and J by 0 bases, with 3 bases of the junction left unmatched. The CDR3 region is CASSQAGDSYEQYF. Here the CDR3 DNA reads TGTGCCAGCTCACAGGCGGGAGACTCCTACGAGCAGTACTTC.

The rearrangement uses TRBV11-3 and TRBJ2-2; D possibly corresponds to TRBD2 (5 bases). The CDR3 is 15 residues long. Trimming cost V 1 base and J 9 bases, with 15 bases left between them. Germline loops: CDR1 SGHNT, CDR2 YENEEA. CDR3 nucleotide sequence: TGTGCCAGCAGCTTAGTGGGCCGAGGGCCGTGGGAGCTGTTTTTT. Residues: CASSLVGRGPWELFF.

This chain connects TRBV7-2 to TRBJ2-7; D uncertain. The V end was cut by 1 base, the J end by 2 bases, with 9 bases between. Germline lookup yields CDR1 SGHTA and CDR2 FQGNSA. This CDR3 region has 14 residues. CDR3: CASSLGIATYEQYF. CDR3 sequence (DNA): TGTGCCAGCAGCTTAGGAATAGCTACCTACGAGCAGTACTTC.

The chain recombines TRBV11-2 with TRBJ2-7; TRBD1 matches 7 bases. The CDR3 has 16 amino acids. CDR1 is SGHAT, CDR2 FQNNGV, per germline. After removal of 5 bases from V and 3 bases from J, the junction contained 13 bases not matched to a gene. The CDR3 is CASSRPGQRNDYEQYF. The CDR3, as DNA: TGTGCCAGCAGCCGACCGGGACAGCGGAACGACTACGAGCAGTACTTC.

The V call is TRBV5-6, the J call TRBJ2-3, with D hard to call. The CDR3 is 15 amino acids. V lost 0 bases and J lost 0, with 8 bases in between. Germline V CDR1 and CDR2: SGHDT, YYEEEE. CDR3 residues: CASSLATKSTDTQYF. CDR3 DNA: TGTGCCAGCAGCTTGGCGACAAAAAGCACAGATACGCAGTATTTT. Variable domain in full (rest from reference TRBV5-6 and TRBJ2-3): DAGVTQSPTHLIKTRGQQVTLRCSPKSGHDTVSWYQQALGQGPQFIFQYYEEEERQRGNFPDRFSGHQFPNYSSELNVNALLLGDSALYLCASSLATKSTDTQYFGPGTRLTVL.

The rearrangement uses TRBV6-1 and TRBJ1-2, with TRBD1 matching 12 bases. This CDR3 spans 18 amino acids. In germline, CDR1 is MNHNS, CDR2 SASEGT. Trimming cost V 2 bases and J 3 bases; bases outside gene matches: 10. This CDR3 is CASSEWGQGALGDYGYTF. In DNA form, the CDR3 reads TGTGCCAGCAGTGAATGGGGACAGGGGGCCTTAGGGGACTATGGCTACACCTTC.

CDR3: CASSLGPGGSYNEQFF. The CDR3 DNA reads TGTGCCAGCAGCTTAGGCCCAGGGGGATCCTACAATGAGCAGTTCTTC. The chain employs TRBV7-9 and TRBJ2-1; 7 positions agree with TRBD1. Germline V gives CDR1 SEHNR, CDR2 FQNEAQ (reference sequence). Losses at the gene ends were 1 base for V and 1 base for J; bases not matched to a gene: 4. The CDR3 has 16 amino acids.

This clone came up once. This chain links TRBV28 with TRBJ1-2; possible D gene TRBD1, 6 bases. V gave up 6 bases and J gave up 4 bases, with 9 bases separating them. This CDR3 is 12 amino acids long. Looked up from germline, CDR1 is MDHEN and CDR2 is SYDVKM. For the CDR3, the DNA is TGTGCCAGCAGAACAGGGACCTATGGCTACACCTTC. The encoded protein is CASRTGTYGYTF.

The V and J genes are TRBV9 and TRBJ2-4, with 9 bases matching TRBD1. CDR3 length equals 16 residues. The junction had 9 bases not matched to a gene; V was cut back by 0 bases and J by 8 bases. Germline CDR1 reads SGDLS; CDR2 reads YYNGEE. CDR3 sequence: CASSVGPGQGGDIQYF. CDR3 coding DNA: TGTGCCAGCAGCGTAGGCCCGGGACAGGGTGGGGACATTCAGTACTTC.

The rearrangement links TRBV11-2 to TRBJ2-1; 8 positions match TRBD2. Germline V gene lookup returns CDR1 SGHAT and CDR2 FQNNGV. The CDR3 consists of 15 residues. The V segment lost 2 bases and the J segment 7 bases; nucleotides outside the gene matches: 7. For the CDR3, the DNA is TGTGCCAGCAGCTTACAAGCGGGAGTCGGGAATGAGCAGTTCTTC. It codes for CASSLQAGVGNEQFF. Drawing the rest from reference TRBV11-2 and TRBJ2-1, the complete variable domain is EAGVAQSPRYKIIEKRQSVAFWCNPISGHATLYWYQQILGQGPKLLIQFQNNGVVDDSQLPKDRFSAERLKGVDSTLKIQPAKLEDSAVYLCASSLQAGVGNEQFFGPGTRLTVL.

The gene calls are TRBV25-1 and TRBJ2-7; 7 bases are a match to TRBD2. Germline lookup yields CDR1 MGHDK and CDR2 SYGVNS. The CDR3 extends over 14 amino acids. Trimming took 2 bases from V and 3 from J; bases not matched to a gene: 4. CDR3 loop: CASSEGGRGYEQYF. For the CDR3, the DNA is TGTGCCAGCAGTGAAGGAGGGAGGGGCTACGAGCAGTACTTC.

The chain uses TRBV15 and TRBJ2-1, with 10 bases lining up with TRBD2. The CDR3 length is 14 residues. In germline, CDR1 is LNHNV, CDR2 YYDKDF (reference sequence). Unmatched junction bases numbered 6, after V lost 5 bases and J lost 8 bases. In DNA, the CDR3 is TGTGCCACCAGCGTCGCTAGCGGGAGCTATGAGCAGTTCTTC. It is translated as CATSVASGSYEQFF.

The chain combines TRBV18 with TRBJ2-7; D not certain. The CDR3 is 14 residues long. Germline V lookup: CDR1 KGHSH, CDR2 LQKENI. The V gene lost 1 base and the J gene lost 2 bases, with 9 bases spanning the gap. The CDR3 loop reads CASSPRQVTYEQYF. The CDR3 DNA follows: TGTGCCAGCTCACCACGGCAGGTAACCTACGAGCAGTACTTC.

The V and J genes are TRBV2 and TRBJ1-5; no clear D. The CDR3 has 12 residues. Germline-derived CDR1 and CDR2 are SNHLY and FYNNEI. The V gene lost 8 bases and the J gene lost 7 bases, with 12 bases spanning the gap. Written as DNA, the CDR3 is TGTGCCAGCTCCCCCCCAGTACAGCCCCAGCATTTT. Translation gives CASSPPVQPQHF.

The chain has TRBV7-9 and TRBJ2-5, with 7 bases matching TRBD1. After removal of 2 bases from V and 1 base from J, the junction contained 7 bases not matched to a gene. Germline V lookup: CDR1 SEHNR, CDR2 FQNEAQ (reference sequence). The CDR3 sequence is 16 residues long. CDR3 loop: CASSLKPGQLQETQYF. The CDR3 nucleotides are TGTGCCAGCAGCTTAAAACCGGGACAGCTCCAAGAGACCCAGTACTTC.